This TCR beta chain is from a study of blood T cell repertoires in COVID-19. The wider study: Spain, Italy and the United States supplied samples that represented acute and convalescent COVID-19. T cells, B-cell-depleted T cells, or PBMCs supplied cDNA or gDNA.

As originally analysed: Using reference gene primer amplification, nucleated cell counts were estimated. The repertoire was sequenced with immunoSEQ multiplex PCR; TCRdb's copy has only in-frame clones and lacks some. V, J and clone size derive from that table, while D and trimming were established from the DNA sequence. The top ten hold roughly 10% of the sample, which has under 150,000 clones, roughly 81% seen once. This clone was counted only a few times. CDR1 is KGHSH and CDR2 is LQKENI in the germline V gene. This CDR3 is 16 amino acids long. Germline trimming cut 5 bases from V and 2 bases from J; bases unmatched to any gene: 11.

The chain recombines TRBV18 with TRBJ1-2; 7 positions agree with TRBD1. The TCR was taken from a woman aged 50 to 65 with active or convalescent COVID-19. Specimen: peripheral blood. The CDR3 DNA reads TGTGCCAGCTCAGGCAAGACAGGGATTCTGAACTATGGCTACACCTTC. This gives the protein CASSGKTGILNYGYTF.